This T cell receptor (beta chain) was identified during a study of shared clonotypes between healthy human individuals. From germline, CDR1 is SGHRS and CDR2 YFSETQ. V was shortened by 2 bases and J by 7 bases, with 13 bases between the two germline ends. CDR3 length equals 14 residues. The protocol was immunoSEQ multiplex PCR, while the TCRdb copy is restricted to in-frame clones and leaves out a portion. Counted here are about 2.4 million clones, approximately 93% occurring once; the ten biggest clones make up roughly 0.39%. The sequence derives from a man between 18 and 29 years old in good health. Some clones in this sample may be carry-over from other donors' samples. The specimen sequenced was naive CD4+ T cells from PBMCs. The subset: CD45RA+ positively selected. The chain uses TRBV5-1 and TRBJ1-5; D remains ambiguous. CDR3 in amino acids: CASSLPGAGQPQHF. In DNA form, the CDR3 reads TGCGCCAGCAGCTTACCGGGAGCGGGCCAGCCCCAGCATTTT.